Only one count was recorded for the clone carrying this TCR beta chain. Sequencing used immunoSEQ multiplex PCR; TCRdb keeps in-frame clones, though not all of them. The sample contains tens of thousands of clones, around 95% of which appear only once. The data are from a study of T cell changes during pregnancy in multiple sclerosis. The germline gives CDR1 SQVTM, CDR2 ANQGSEA. Trimming stripped 6 bases from V and 2 bases from J, with 13 bases between. The CDR3 totals 13 residues. V usage is TRBV29-1 and J usage is TRBJ1-2; TRBD1 might be the D (5 bases). The sequenced sample was CD8+ T cells from peripheral blood mononuclear cells, obtained after pregnancy. The TCR originated in a female donor with multiple sclerosis, enrolled in a pregnancy study. CDR3 bases: TGCAGCGTGGACCAAGGGGTAAACTATGGCTACACCTTC. Residues: CSVDQGVNYGYTF.